The sequence of this T cell receptor beta chain was determined in a study of regulatory T cells in long-lasting Graves disease. Arm-PCR with iRepertoire HTBI primers amplified the CDR3 regions for these TCR beta libraries. TCRdb passed the multiplex PCR reads through MiXCR, listing each CDR3 protein once. The table shows 550,000 to 700,000 distinct CDR3 sequences, with roughly a sixth occurring only once. Indicated time point: newly diagnosed GD, antithyroid drugs for less than 3 months. RNA from PBMCs was the source of the TCR library. The data were also submitted as part of a second study, on T cells in Graves' hyperthyroidism and ophthalmopathy.

The starting material was peripheral blood mononuclear cells (PBMCs), obtained at new diagnosis, from a patient treated with antithyroid drugs. The receptor's source is a man in his late teens or twenties with Graves disease.

The CDR3 is CASSLVGDGTGKVNEQYF. The CDR3 DNA reads TGTGCCAGCAGTTTAGTAGGGGACGGGACAGGGAAGGTCAACGAGCAGTACTTC. The V call is TRBV27, the J call TRBJ2-7, with TRBD1 identical over 9 bases. The length of the CDR3 is 18 residues. V shed 2 bases, J shed 5 bases, and the junction held 16 bases outside the gene matches. Germline V gives CDR1 MNHEY, CDR2 SMNVEV (reference sequence).